The TCR beta chain described here comes from a study of vaccination effects on CD4 cells after COVID-19. Generated by immunoSEQ multiplex PCR, the TCRdb table keeps only in-frame clones and is missing some. This sample carries 29,000 or so clones, 74% of them seen once, and the ten largest clones take 17%. Before sequencing took place, the ViraFEST assay used viral peptide pools to expand antigen-specific CD4+ T cells. Upon completion of around 9 days in culture, CD4+ T cells were isolated. Each person got two doses of an mRNA SARS-CoV-2 vaccine, BNT162b2 or mRNA-1273. Notes on this clone: What it recognizes is unknown.

CDR1 is MNHNS and CDR2 is SASEGT in the germline V gene. CDR3 length equals 17 residues. The ends lost 2 bases at V and 7 bases at J; junction bases unmatched: 14. The TCR sequence derives from a human donor who received a COVID-19 vaccine. This rearrangement joins TRBV6-1 to TRBJ1-3; 7 positions agree with TRBD1. The starting material was CD4+ T cells from PBMCs cultured with HCoV-OC43 spike peptides, obtained after COVID-19 vaccination. Subset given: HCoV-OC43 spike overlapping peptide pool stimulation. CDR3 DNA sequence: TGTGCCAGCAGTGAAATGGGGCAGGGGGGTGGATTCAACACCATATATTTT. Encoded protein: CASSEMGQGGGFNTIYF.